These T cell receptor beta chains were read from a single sample in a study of T cells after yellow fever vaccination. TCRdb itself ran the 5' RACE reads through MiXCR, one entry per CDR3 protein. The sample yields hundreds of thousands of distinct CDR3 sequences, approximately 13% seen once. The sample was PBMCs, taken on the day of the yellow fever booster vaccination. The receptor source for this set is a man aged 25-45 years who received the YFV17D yellow fever vaccine. Both conserved end residues are part of each CDR3. D genes are given only for firm matches. Only part of the rows carry a size: once, few, many, or a class if the clone is expanded.

D gene: TRBD2; J gene: TRBJ2-1; V gene: TRBV4-1; clone size: few; CDR3 protein: CASSQEATSSGSNEQFF; CDR3 DNA: TGCGCCAGCAGCCAAGAAGCGACGTCTAGCGGGAGCAATGAGCAGTTCTTC
D gene: -; J gene: TRBJ1-5; V gene: TRBV10-3; clone size: many; CDR3 protein: CAISDRAPSQPQHF; CDR3 DNA: TGTGCCATCAGTGACAGGGCACCGTCTCAGCCCCAGCATTTT
D gene: TRBD1; J gene: TRBJ2-2; V gene: TRBV3-1; clone size: many; CDR3 protein: CASSQRQGYTGELFF; CDR3 DNA: TGTGCCAGCAGCCAGAGACAGGGATACACCGGGGAGCTGTTTTTT
D gene: -; J gene: TRBJ1-4; V gene: TRBV18; clone size: -; CDR3 protein: CASSQRANEKLFF; CDR3 DNA: TGTGCCAGCTCACAAAGAGCTAATGAAAAACTGTTTTTT
D gene: TRBD2; J gene: TRBJ2-1; V gene: TRBV6-2/TRBV6-3; clone size: -; CDR3 protein: CASSYSRLAGLNEQFF; CDR3 DNA: TGTGCCAGCAGTTACTCGAGACTAGCGGGCCTCAATGAGCAGTTCTTC
D gene: TRBD2; J gene: TRBJ2-7; V gene: TRBV18; clone size: many; CDR3 protein: CASSPPTSGSYEQYF; CDR3 DNA: TGTGCCAGCTCACCACCAACTAGCGGTAGCTACGAGCAGTACTTC
D gene: -; J gene: TRBJ2-2; V gene: TRBV5-1; clone size: -; CDR3 protein: CASGSLTSTGELFF; CDR3 DNA: TGCGCCAGCGGCTCTCTGACCTCTACCGGGGAGCTGTTTTTT
D gene: TRBD2; J gene: TRBJ2-7; V gene: TRBV7-2; clone size: -; CDR3 protein: CASSSLAGGFEQYF; CDR3 DNA: TGTGCCAGCAGCTCCCTAGCGGGAGGTTTCGAGCAGTACTTC
D gene: TRBD2; J gene: TRBJ2-7; V gene: TRBV6-1; clone size: few; CDR3 protein: CASMPSGVPEQYF; CDR3 DNA: TGTGCCAGCATGCCTAGCGGGGTTCCCGAGCAGTACTTC
D gene: TRBD2; J gene: TRBJ2-4; V gene: TRBV7-2; clone size: -; CDR3 protein: CASSLGRGRKAKNIQYF; CDR3 DNA: TGTGCCAGCAGCTTAGGGCGCGGGAGGAAGGCCAAAAACATTCAGTACTTC
D gene: TRBD2; J gene: TRBJ2-5; V gene: TRBV4-3; clone size: few; CDR3 protein: CASSQEVGGTSGQETQYF; CDR3 DNA: TGCGCCAGCAGCCAAGAAGTGGGAGGGACTAGCGGTCAAGAGACCCAGTACTTC
D gene: TRBD1; J gene: TRBJ2-7; V gene: TRBV7-8; clone size: -; CDR3 protein: CASSSRDRAYEQYF; CDR3 DNA: TGTGCCAGCAGCTCCCGGGACAGGGCCTACGAGCAGTACTTC
D gene: -; J gene: TRBJ2-3; V gene: TRBV12-3/TRBV12-4; clone size: -; CDR3 protein: CASSPSVGQRSDTQYF; CDR3 DNA: TGTGCCAGCAGTCCGTCTGTCGGACAGCGGAGTGATACGCAGTATTTT
D gene: -; J gene: TRBJ2-1; V gene: TRBV11-3; clone size: few; CDR3 protein: CASSLLPATNHNEQFF; CDR3 DNA: TGTGCCAGCAGCTTACTCCCTGCGACTAACCACAATGAGCAGTTCTTC
D gene: -; J gene: TRBJ2-2; V gene: TRBV9; clone size: -; CDR3 protein: CASRQGGGNTGELFF; CDR3 DNA: TGTGCCAGCAGACAGGGCGGGGGGAACACCGGGGAGCTGTTTTTT
D gene: -; J gene: TRBJ1-1; V gene: TRBV11-2; clone size: few; CDR3 protein: CASSHVSEAFF; CDR3 DNA: TGTGCCAGCAGTCACGTCAGTGAAGCTTTCTTT
D gene: -; J gene: TRBJ2-1; V gene: TRBV11-2; clone size: -; CDR3 protein: CASSLHGSEQFF; CDR3 DNA: TGTGCCAGCAGCTTACATGGTAGTGAGCAGTTCTTC
D gene: TRBD2; J gene: TRBJ2-1; V gene: TRBV27; clone size: few; CDR3 protein: CASSPISTSATLGEQFF; CDR3 DNA: TGTGCCAGCAGTCCGATATCGACTAGCGCCACGCTGGGGGAGCAGTTCTTC
D gene: TRBD2; J gene: TRBJ2-1; V gene: TRBV7-2; clone size: -; CDR3 protein: CASSWGFSGAYNEQFF; CDR3 DNA: TGTGCCAGCAGCTGGGGTTTTAGCGGGGCATACAATGAGCAGTTCTTC
D gene: -; J gene: TRBJ2-3; V gene: TRBV20-1; clone size: few; CDR3 protein: CSARIPGLASTQYF; CDR3 DNA: TGCAGTGCTAGGATCCCGGGTCTGGCTAGTACGCAGTATTTT
D gene: -; J gene: TRBJ1-2; V gene: TRBV7-9; clone size: -; CDR3 protein: CASSLQAGAPGYGYTF; CDR3 DNA: TGTGCCAGCAGCCTCCAAGCTGGGGCACCTGGCTATGGCTACACCTTC
D gene: -; J gene: TRBJ2-3; V gene: TRBV7-8; clone size: once; CDR3 protein: CASRAVTDKQYF; CDR3 DNA: TGTGCCAGCAGAGCAGTAACAGATAAGCAGTATTTT
D gene: -; J gene: TRBJ1-2; V gene: TRBV28; clone size: few; CDR3 protein: CASSQPTPSNGYTF; CDR3 DNA: TGTGCCAGCAGTCAGCCCACACCCAGCAATGGCTACACCTTC
D gene: -; J gene: TRBJ2-1; V gene: TRBV18; clone size: few; CDR3 protein: CASSPSTGYNEQFF; CDR3 DNA: TGTGCCAGCTCACCATCTACGGGGTACAATGAGCAGTTCTTC
D gene: -; J gene: TRBJ2-1; V gene: TRBV20-1; clone size: -; CDR3 protein: CSASSPGSSYNEQFF; CDR3 DNA: TGCAGTGCTAGTTCCCCCGGGAGCTCCTACAATGAGCAGTTCTTC
D gene: TRBD2; J gene: TRBJ2-1; V gene: TRBV30; clone size: -; CDR3 protein: CAWSAGLAGGYEQFF; CDR3 DNA: TGTGCCTGGAGTGCCGGACTAGCGGGGGGGTATGAGCAGTTCTTC
D gene: -; J gene: TRBJ1-2; V gene: TRBV25-1; clone size: few; CDR3 protein: CASSKGVAGYGYTF; CDR3 DNA: TGTGCCAGCAGTAAAGGGGTCGCTGGCTATGGCTACACCTTC
D gene: -; J gene: TRBJ2-7; V gene: TRBV12-3/TRBV12-4; clone size: many; CDR3 protein: CASSSPGLHSYEQYF; CDR3 DNA: TGTGCCAGCAGTTCTCCGGGACTCCACTCCTACGAGCAGTACTTC
D gene: -; J gene: TRBJ2-1; V gene: TRBV19; clone size: once; CDR3 protein: CASSASGVYNEQFF; CDR3 DNA: TGTGCCAGTAGTGCCAGCGGAGTCTACAATGAGCAGTTCTTC
D gene: -; J gene: TRBJ2-2; V gene: TRBV4-3; clone size: few; CDR3 protein: CASSQDHGELFF; CDR3 DNA: TGCGCCAGCAGCCAAGATCACGGGGAGCTGTTTTTT
D gene: -; J gene: TRBJ1-1; V gene: TRBV3-1; clone size: -; CDR3 protein: CASSRGRNTQAFF; CDR3 DNA: TGTGCCAGCAGCCGGGGTCGGAACACTCAAGCTTTCTTT
D gene: -; J gene: TRBJ2-1; V gene: TRBV7-8; clone size: few; CDR3 protein: CASSLEGGTLRNEQFF; CDR3 DNA: TGTGCCAGCAGCTTAGAGGGGGGGACTCTGAGGAATGAGCAGTTCTTC
D gene: TRBD1; J gene: TRBJ2-1; V gene: TRBV7-9; clone size: many; CDR3 protein: CASSLRGGAPYNEQFF; CDR3 DNA: TGTGCCAGCAGCTTACGAGGGGGCGCCCCCTACAATGAGCAGTTCTTC
D gene: -; J gene: TRBJ2-1; V gene: TRBV15; clone size: few; CDR3 protein: CATSRGPPANEQFF; CDR3 DNA: TGTGCCACCAGCAGAGGCCCTCCGGCCAATGAGCAGTTCTTC